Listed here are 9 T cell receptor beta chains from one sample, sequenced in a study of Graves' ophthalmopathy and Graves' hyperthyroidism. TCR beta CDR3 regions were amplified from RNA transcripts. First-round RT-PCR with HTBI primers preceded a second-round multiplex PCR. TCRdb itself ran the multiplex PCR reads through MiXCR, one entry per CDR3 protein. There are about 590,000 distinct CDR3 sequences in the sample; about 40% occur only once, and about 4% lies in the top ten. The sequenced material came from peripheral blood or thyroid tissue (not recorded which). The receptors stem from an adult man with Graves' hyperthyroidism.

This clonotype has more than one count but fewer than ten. The CDR3 DNA reads as TGTGCCAGCAGTGAAGGGCCCTCGACTAATGAAAAACTGTTTTTT. The encoded protein is CASSEGPSTNEKLFF. This chain uses TRBV2 with TRBJ1-4; no clear D gene. This CDR3 contains 15 residues. CDR1 SNHLY and CDR2 FYNNEI come from the germline V gene. Trimming left V 1 base short and J 2 bases short, with 8 bases between.

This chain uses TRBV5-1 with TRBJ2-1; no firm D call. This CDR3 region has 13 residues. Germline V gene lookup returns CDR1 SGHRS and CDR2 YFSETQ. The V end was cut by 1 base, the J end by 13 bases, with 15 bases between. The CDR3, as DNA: TGCGCCAGCAGCTTGTTGCCAGGTCACGAACAGTTCTTC. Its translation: CASSLLPGHEQFF.

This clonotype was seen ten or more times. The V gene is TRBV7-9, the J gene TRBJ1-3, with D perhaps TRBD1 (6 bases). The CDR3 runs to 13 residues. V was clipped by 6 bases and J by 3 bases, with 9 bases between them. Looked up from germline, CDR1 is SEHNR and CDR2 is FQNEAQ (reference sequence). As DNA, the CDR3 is TGTGCCAGCAGACTACAGGGTGGAAACACCATATATTTT. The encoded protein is CASRLQGGNTIYF.

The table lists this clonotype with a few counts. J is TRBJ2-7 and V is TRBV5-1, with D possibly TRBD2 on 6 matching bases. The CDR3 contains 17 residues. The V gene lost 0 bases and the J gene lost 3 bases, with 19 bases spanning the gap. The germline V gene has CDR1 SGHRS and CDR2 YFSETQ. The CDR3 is CASSLEAGRREIYEQYF. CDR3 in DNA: TGCGCCAGCAGCTTGGAGGCAGGCCGGAGGGAGATCTACGAGCAGTACTTC.

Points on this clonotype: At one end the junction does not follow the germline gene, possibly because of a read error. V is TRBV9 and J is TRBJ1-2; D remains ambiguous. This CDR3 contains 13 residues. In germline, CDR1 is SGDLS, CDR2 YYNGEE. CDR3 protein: CANSVASSGGYTF. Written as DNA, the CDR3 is TGTGCCAACAGCGTAGCCTCCTCAGGTGGCTACACCTTC. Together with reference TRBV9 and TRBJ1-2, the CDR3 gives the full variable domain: DSGVTQTPKHLITATGQRVTLRCSPRSGDLSVYWYQQSLDQGLQFLIQYYNGEERAKGNILERFSAQQFPDLHSELNLSSLELGDSALYFCANSVASSGGYTFGSGTRLTVV.

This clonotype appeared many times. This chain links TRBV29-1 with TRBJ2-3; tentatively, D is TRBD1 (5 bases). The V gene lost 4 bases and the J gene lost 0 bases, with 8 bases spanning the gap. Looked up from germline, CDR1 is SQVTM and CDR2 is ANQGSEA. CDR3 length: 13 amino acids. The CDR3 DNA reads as TGCAGCGTTGGAAGGGGAAGCACAGATACGCAGTATTTT. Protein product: CSVGRGSTDTQYF.

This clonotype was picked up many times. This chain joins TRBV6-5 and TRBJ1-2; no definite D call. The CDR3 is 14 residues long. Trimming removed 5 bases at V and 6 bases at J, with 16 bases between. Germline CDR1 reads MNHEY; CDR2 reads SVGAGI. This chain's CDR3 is CASSGKTVLDGYTF. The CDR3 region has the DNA TGTGCCAGCAGTGGAAAGACGGTACTTGATGGCTACACCTTC.

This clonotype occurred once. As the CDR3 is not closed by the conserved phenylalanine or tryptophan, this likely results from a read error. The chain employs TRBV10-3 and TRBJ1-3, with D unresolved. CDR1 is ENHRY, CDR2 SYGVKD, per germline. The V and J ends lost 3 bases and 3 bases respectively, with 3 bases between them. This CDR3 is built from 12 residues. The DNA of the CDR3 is TGTGCCATCAGTGACCTTGGAAACACCATATATTTG. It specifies CAISDLGNTIYL.

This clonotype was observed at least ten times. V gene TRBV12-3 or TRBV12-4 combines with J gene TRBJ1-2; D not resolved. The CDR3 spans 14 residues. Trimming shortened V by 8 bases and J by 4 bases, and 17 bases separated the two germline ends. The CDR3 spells CASRLRGVGYGYTF. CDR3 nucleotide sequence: TGTGCCAGCCGCTTACGGGGAGTAGGCTATGGCTACACCTTC.